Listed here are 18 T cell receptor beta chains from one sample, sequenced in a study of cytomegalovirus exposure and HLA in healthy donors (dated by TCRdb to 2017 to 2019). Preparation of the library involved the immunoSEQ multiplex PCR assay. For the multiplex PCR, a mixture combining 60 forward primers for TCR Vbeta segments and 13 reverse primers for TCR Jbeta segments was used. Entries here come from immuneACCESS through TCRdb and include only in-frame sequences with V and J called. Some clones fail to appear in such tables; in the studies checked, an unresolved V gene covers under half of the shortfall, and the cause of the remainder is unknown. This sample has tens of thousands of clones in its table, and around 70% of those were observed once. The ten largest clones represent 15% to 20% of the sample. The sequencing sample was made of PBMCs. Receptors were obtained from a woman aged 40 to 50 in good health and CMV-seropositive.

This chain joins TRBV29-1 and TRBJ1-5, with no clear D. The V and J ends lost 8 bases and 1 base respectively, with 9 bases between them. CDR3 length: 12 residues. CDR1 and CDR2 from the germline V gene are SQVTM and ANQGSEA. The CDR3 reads CSTKISNQPQHF. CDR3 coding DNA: TGCAGCACTAAAATCAGCAATCAGCCCCAGCATTTT.

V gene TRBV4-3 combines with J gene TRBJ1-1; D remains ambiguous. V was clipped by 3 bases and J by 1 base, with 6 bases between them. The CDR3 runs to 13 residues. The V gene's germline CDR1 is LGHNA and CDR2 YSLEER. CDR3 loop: CASSQGANTEAFF. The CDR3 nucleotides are TGCGCCAGCAGCCAGGGAGCGAACACTGAAGCTTTCTTT.

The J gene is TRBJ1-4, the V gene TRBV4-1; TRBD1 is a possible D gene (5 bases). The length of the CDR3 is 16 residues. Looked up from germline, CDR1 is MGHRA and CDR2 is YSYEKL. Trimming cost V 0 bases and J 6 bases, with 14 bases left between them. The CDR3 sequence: CASSQDALGGDEKLFF. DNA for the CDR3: TGCGCCAGCAGCCAAGATGCTTTGGGGGGAGATGAAAAACTGTTTTTT.

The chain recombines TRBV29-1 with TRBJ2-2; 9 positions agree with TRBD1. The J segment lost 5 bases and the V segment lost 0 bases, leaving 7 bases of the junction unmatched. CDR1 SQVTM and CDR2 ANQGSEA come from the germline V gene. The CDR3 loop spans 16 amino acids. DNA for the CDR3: TGCAGCGTTGAAGATCCCGAGACAGGGGGGACCGGGGAGCTGTTTTTT. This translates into CSVEDPETGGTGELFF.

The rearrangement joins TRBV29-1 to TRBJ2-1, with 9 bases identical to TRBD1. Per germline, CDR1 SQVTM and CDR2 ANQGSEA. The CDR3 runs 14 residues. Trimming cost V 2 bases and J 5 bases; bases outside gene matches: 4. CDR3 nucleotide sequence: TGCAGCGTTGAAACAGGGGGCGGCGACAATGAGCAGTTCTTC. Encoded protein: CSVETGGGDNEQFF.

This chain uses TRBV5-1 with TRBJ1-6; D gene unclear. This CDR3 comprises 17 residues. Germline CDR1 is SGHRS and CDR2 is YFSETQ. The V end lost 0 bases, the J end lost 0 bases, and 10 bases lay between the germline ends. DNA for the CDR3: TGCGCCAGCAGCTTGGGGGTAGGAGGCTCCTATAATTCACCCCTCCACTTT. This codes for CASSLGVGGSYNSPLHF.

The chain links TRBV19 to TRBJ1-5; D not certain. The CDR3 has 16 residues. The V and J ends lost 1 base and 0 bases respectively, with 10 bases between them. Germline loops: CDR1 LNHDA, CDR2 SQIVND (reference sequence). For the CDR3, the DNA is TGTGCCAGTAGTATAGCGACTGGCGATAGCAATCAGCCCCAGCATTTT. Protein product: CASSIATGDSNQPQHF. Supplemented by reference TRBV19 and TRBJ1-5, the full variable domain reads DGGITQSPKYLFRKEGQNVTLSCEQNLNHDAMYWYRQDPGQGLRLIYYSQIVNDFQKGDIAEGYSVSREKKESFPLTVTSAQKNPTAFYLCASSIATGDSNQPQHFGDGTRLSIL.

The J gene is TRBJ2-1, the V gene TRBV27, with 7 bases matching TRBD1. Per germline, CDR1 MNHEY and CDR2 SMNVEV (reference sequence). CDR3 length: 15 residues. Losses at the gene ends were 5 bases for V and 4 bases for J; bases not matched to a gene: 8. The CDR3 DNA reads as TGTGCCAGCAGTCCAGGTGGGACAGCTTACAATGAGCAGTTCTTC. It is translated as CASSPGGTAYNEQFF.

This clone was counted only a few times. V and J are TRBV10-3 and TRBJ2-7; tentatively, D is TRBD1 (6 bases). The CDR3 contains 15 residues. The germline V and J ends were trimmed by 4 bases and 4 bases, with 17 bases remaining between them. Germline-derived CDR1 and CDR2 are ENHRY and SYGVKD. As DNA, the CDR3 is TGTGCCATCAGTGGGCCGGGACAAGTGCCGTACGAGCAGTACTTC. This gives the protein CAISGPGQVPYEQYF.

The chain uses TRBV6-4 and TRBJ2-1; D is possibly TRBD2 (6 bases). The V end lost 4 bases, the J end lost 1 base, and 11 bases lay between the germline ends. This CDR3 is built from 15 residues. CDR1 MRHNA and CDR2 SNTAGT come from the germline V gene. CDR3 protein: CASSVEGGSYNEQFF. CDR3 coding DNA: TGTGCCAGCAGTGTAGAGGGAGGATCCTACAATGAGCAGTTCTTC.

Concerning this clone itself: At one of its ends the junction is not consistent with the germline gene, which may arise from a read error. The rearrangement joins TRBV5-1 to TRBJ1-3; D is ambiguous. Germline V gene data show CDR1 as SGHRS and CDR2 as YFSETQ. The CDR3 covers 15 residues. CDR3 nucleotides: TGCGCCGGCAGCTTGGCCTACAGCTCTGGAAACACCATATATTTT. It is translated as CAGSLAYSSGNTIYF.

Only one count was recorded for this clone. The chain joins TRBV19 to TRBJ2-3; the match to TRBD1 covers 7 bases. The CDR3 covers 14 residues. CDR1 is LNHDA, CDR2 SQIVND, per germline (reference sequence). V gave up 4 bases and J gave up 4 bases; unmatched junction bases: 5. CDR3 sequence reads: CASSTGTEADTQYF. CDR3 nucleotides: TGTGCCAGTAGTACGGGGACAGAGGCAGATACGCAGTATTTT.

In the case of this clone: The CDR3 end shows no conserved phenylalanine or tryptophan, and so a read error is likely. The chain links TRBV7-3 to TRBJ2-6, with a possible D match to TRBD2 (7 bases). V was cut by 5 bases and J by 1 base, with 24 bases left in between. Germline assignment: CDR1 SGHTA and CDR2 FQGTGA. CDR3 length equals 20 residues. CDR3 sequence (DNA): TGTGCCAGCAGCCCAAGGGGGGGTCAGACGACTATTTCTGGGGCCAACGTCCTGACTGTC. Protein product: CASSPRGGQTTISGANVLTV.

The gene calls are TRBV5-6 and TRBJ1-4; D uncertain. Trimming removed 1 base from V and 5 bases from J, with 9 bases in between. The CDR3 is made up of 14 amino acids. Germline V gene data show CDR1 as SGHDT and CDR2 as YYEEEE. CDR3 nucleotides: TGTGCCAGCAGCTTGTGGACTCTCAATGAAAAACTGTTTTTT. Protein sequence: CASSLWTLNEKLFF.

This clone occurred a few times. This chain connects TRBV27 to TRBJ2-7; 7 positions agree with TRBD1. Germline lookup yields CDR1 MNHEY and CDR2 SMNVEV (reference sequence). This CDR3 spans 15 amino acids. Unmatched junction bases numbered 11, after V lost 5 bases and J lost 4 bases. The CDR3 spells CASSGTGTAPYEQYF. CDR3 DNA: TGTGCCAGCAGTGGGACCGGGACAGCCCCTTACGAGCAGTACTTC.

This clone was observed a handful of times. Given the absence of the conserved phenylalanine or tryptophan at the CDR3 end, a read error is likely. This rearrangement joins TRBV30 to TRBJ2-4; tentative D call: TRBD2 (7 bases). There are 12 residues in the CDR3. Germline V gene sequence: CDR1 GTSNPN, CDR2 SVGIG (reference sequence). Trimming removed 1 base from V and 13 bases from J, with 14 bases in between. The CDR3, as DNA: TGTGCCTGGAGTGCTTGGGGGGGCATGCAGTACTGC. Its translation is CAWSAWGGMQYC.

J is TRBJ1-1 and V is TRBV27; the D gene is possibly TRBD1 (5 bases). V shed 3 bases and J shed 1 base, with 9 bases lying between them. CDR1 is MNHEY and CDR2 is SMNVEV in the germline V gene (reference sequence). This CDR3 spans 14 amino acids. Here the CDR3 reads CASSFWQGNTEAFF. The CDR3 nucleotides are TGTGCCAGCAGTTTCTGGCAGGGGAACACTGAAGCTTTCTTT.

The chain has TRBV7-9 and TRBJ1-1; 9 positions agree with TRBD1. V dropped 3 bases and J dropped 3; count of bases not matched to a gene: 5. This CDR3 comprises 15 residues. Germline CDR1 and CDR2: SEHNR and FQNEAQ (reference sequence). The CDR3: CASSLTGGWDTEAFF. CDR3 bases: TGTGCCAGCAGCTTGACAGGGGGATGGGACACTGAAGCTTTCTTT.